A single sample gave rise to the 11 T cell receptor beta chains below, sequenced in a study of CD8 T cells in ankylosing spondylitis. Findings of the study overall: What appeared characteristic of ankylosing spondylitis blood was a TCR beta motif of eight highly homologous variants.

No cognate antigen is known for these TCRs. TCRdb ran MiXCR on the 5' RACE reads and lists one entry per CDR3 protein. The table has around 540,000 distinct CDR3 sequences, about 13% seen once; the top ten hold 6.5% to 7%. The sample taken for sequencing was blood, either unsorted or a sorted T cell fraction (not recorded which). The receptors were sampled from a male donor with ankylosing spondylitis.

The chain links TRBV18 to TRBJ1-4; perhaps TRBD1 as D (5 bases). The CDR3 is 13 amino acids. Per the germline V gene, CDR1 is KGHSH and CDR2 is LQKENI. Deletions cut 3 bases from V and 7 bases from J, with 9 bases between. In DNA form, the CDR3 reads TGTGCCAGCTCACCTATTACAGGTGAAAAACTGTTTTTT. It translates to CASSPITGEKLFF.

This clonotype showed up just a few times. The gene calls are TRBV5-6 and TRBJ1-5, with D perhaps matching TRBD1 (6 bases). The ends were cut back, 2 bases at V and 4 bases at J, with 10 bases in the middle. Germline V gene lookup returns CDR1 SGHDT and CDR2 YYEEEE. This CDR3 region has 14 residues. The CDR3 protein is CASSFGTLNQPQHF. The DNA of the CDR3 is TGTGCCAGCAGCTTCGGGACACTTAATCAGCCCCAGCATTTT.

The chain has TRBV5-1 and TRBJ1-1, with D uncertain. The CDR3 covers 13 residues. V lost 6 bases to trimming and J lost 5 bases, with 14 bases between them. Germline V lookup: CDR1 SGHRS, CDR2 YFSETQ. The CDR3, as DNA: TGCGCCAGCACATCCCAAAAGGAGACTGAAGCTTTCTTT. This translates into CASTSQKETEAFF.

A remark on this clonotype: A much larger clone differs by one base, so this may be a read error. The chain couples TRBV2 to TRBJ2-5; no firm D call. V lost 8 bases, J lost 0 bases, and 7 bases lay in between. The germline V gene encodes CDR1 SNHLY and CDR2 FYNNEI. The CDR3 sequence is 12 residues long. The CDR3 DNA is TGTGCCAGCGGGCAGAACCAAGAGACCCAGTACTTC. Protein product: CASGQNQETQYF.

This clonotype was observed a handful of times. As DNA, the CDR3 is TGTGCCAGCAGCCTTGAGGACAGGGCCTACGAGCAGTACGTC. Translating it yields CASSLEDRAYEQYV. The chain couples TRBV21-1 to TRBJ2-7; TRBD1 was called by the table and not checked on the DNA. TRBV21-1 is marked as a pseudogene. The CDR3 has 14 amino acids.

This chain joins TRBV5-1 and TRBJ2-3, with a tentative D call TRBD1 (6 bases). CDR3 size: 16 residues. Germline V gene lookup returns CDR1 SGHRS and CDR2 YFSETQ. V was cut by 2 bases and J by 5 bases, with 18 bases left in between. For the CDR3, the DNA is TGCGCCAGCAGCTTATCCTTAACCCGGGACATAGATACGCAGTATTTT. It yields the protein CASSLSLTRDIDTQYF. Filled out from reference TRBV5-1 and TRBJ2-3, the complete variable domain reads KAGVTQTPRYLIKTRGQQVTLSCSPISGHRSVSWYQQTPGQGLQFLFEYFSETQRNKGNFPGRFSGRQFSNSRSEMNVSTLELGDSALYLCASSLSLTRDIDTQYFGPGTRLTVL.

This clonotype was counted a few times. The CDR3 coding sequence is TGTGCCAGCTCAGCCCAGACACCTTATAATTCACCCCTCCACTTT. Protein sequence: CASSAQTPYNSPLHF. V and J are TRBV18 and TRBJ1-6; D call uncertain. The CDR3 is 15 amino acids. Trimming left V 5 bases short and J 4 bases short, with 12 bases between. CDR1 and CDR2 (germline): KGHSH, LQKENI.

V is TRBV30 and J is TRBJ2-5; D remains unclear. Germline-derived CDR1 and CDR2 are GTSNPN and SVGIG (reference sequence). Trimming took 4 bases from V and 5 from J, leaving 8 bases between them. This CDR3 has 11 residues. The CDR3 DNA follows: TGTGCCTGGACGTCTCAGGAGACCCAGTACTTC. Protein: CAWTSQETQYF.

This clonotype was seen repeatedly, ten times or more. This chain joins TRBV3-1 and TRBJ2-5; no reliable D call. Germline-derived CDR1 and CDR2 are LGHDT and YNNKEL (reference sequence). V lost 3 bases to trimming and J lost 0 bases, with 11 bases between them. The CDR3 is 15 residues long. CDR3 bases: TGTGCCAGCAGCCAGGTCCCTGTGGACCAAGAGACCCAGTACTTC. Translated: CASSQVPVDQETQYF.

The genes are TRBV11-2 and TRBJ2-1; TRBD2 aligns across 8 bases. This CDR3 region has 16 residues. Germline V gene lookup returns CDR1 SGHAT and CDR2 FQNNGV. V lost 2 bases to trimming and J lost 9 bases; unmatched junction nucleotides: 12. CDR3 bases: TGTGCCAGCAGCTTAATGACGGGAGGGACTTTGGGTGAGCAGTTCTTC. Translating gives CASSLMTGGTLGEQFF.

This clonotype was found a few times. The chain couples TRBV3-1 to TRBJ2-4; 8 bases fit TRBD2. V shed 1 base, J shed 3 bases, and the junction held 14 bases outside the gene matches. The CDR3 is made up of 19 amino acids. Germline V gene data show CDR1 as LGHDT and CDR2 as YNNKEL (reference sequence). CDR3 nucleotides: TGTGCCAGCAGCCAAGTCAGCGGGAGAGGGAAAAAGGTCAAAAACATTCAGTACTTC. Protein product: CASSQVSGRGKKVKNIQYF.